This T cell receptor (beta chain) was sequenced for a study of a mutant IDH1 vaccine in newly diagnosed glioma. The wider study: Vaccination followed radiotherapy alone by 4-6 weeks, or accompanied temozolomide cycles. The earlier regimen, radiotherapy, temozolomide, or both, was most often both.

A word on this clone: Its specificity is not known.

The CDR3 extends over 15 amino acids. Study-wide findings and caveats: Changes in top peripheral clonotypes did not appear linked to pseudoprogression. In approximately 92% of patients, immune responses induced by the vaccine occurred.

As for time point: week 23, last vaccination. Every single dose of the vaccine, 300 ug of mutant IDH1 20-mer peptide, came with topical imiquimod. Sequenced by immunoSEQ multiplex PCR; TCRdb stores in-frame clones only, minus some. The repertoire holds about 55,000 clones, 80% seen once, with 6.2% in the top ten. The sequence was collected from a middle-aged man with glioma. Sample: PBMCs, taken from a glioma patient whose treatment included an IDH1 peptide vaccine. The chain joins TRBV21-1 to TRBJ2-3; the table calls TRBD2, which could not be checked here. TRBV21-1 represents a pseudogene. The CDR3 nucleotides are TGTGCCAGCAGCAAAGAAGGCGGAAGCACAGATACGCAGTATTTT. It specifies CASSKEGGSTDTQYF.